The clone carrying this TCR beta chain is large. TCRdb itself ran the reads through MiXCR, one entry per CDR3 protein. This table holds over a thousand distinct CDR3 sequences, about 16% found once. The source of the sample is a study of liver allograft versus peripheral blood T cells. Overall study: Repertoires from peripheral blood of liver transplant recipients were compared with those inside their transplanted livers.

The junction had 5 bases not matched to a gene; V was cut back by 8 bases and J by 1 base. The CDR3 sequence is 15 residues long. Germline CDR1 reads KGHSH; CDR2 reads LQKENI. V is TRBV18 and J is TRBJ2-2; 9 bases are shared with TRBD1. This TCR was recovered from a human patient who had a liver transplant. These T cells may partly come from the graft donor. CDR3 sequence reads: CASTPGQGNTGELFF. CDR3 coding DNA: TGTGCCAGCACGCCGGGACAGGGGAACACCGGGGAGCTGTTTTTT.